The 28 T cell receptor beta chains below were found in one sample sequenced in a study of blood T cell repertoires in COVID-19. The assay was immunoSEQ multiplex PCR, and TCRdb's table has in-frame clones only and misses some. The data contain approximately 260,000 clones, around 84% of them singletons. The sequencing sample was made of PBMCs or T cells enriched from blood (not recorded which). These receptors were taken from a woman aged 50 to 60 who had been exposed to COVID-19.

About this clone: Compared with germline, one end of the junction differs, possibly owing to a read error. Other DNA sequences in the sample encode the same CDR3. This chain connects TRBV5-1 to TRBJ2-2; 7 bases align to TRBD2. From germline, CDR1 is SGHRS and CDR2 YFSETQ. The CDR3 is 16 residues long. CDR3 amino acids: CASHWGGQSNTGELFF. The CDR3 nucleotides read TGCGCCAGCCACTGGGGAGGGCAGTCGAACACCGGGGAACTGTTTTTT.

The rearrangement uses TRBV3-1 (or the pseudogene TRBV3-2) and TRBJ2-1; 10 positions match TRBD1. CDR3 length: 16 amino acids. Trimming cost V 5 bases and J 7 bases; bases outside gene matches: 11. Germline V lookup: CDR1 LGHDT, CDR2 YNNKEL (reference sequence). The CDR3 DNA is TGTGCCAGCAGCACCTACACTGGACAGGGGGGGAATGAGCAGTTCTTC. Its translation: CASSTYTGQGGNEQFF.

A remark on this clone: A junction boundary mismatches the germline segment, possibly from a read error. The chain couples TRBV5-4 to TRBJ2-5; TRBD2 matches 10 bases. There are 14 residues in the CDR3. The germline V gene encodes CDR1 SGHNT and CDR2 YYREEE (reference sequence). The CDR3, as DNA: TGTGCCACCAGCACCCTGACTAGCGGGCCAGCCGGGGACTTC. It translates to CATSTLTSGPAGDF.

The rearrangement joins TRBV29-1 to TRBJ1-2, with D possibly being TRBD1 (6 bases). In germline, CDR1 is SQVTM, CDR2 ANQGSEA. The germline V and J ends were trimmed by 3 bases and 2 bases, with 13 bases remaining between them. The CDR3 extends over 14 amino acids. CDR3 DNA: TGCAGCGTTGAGTCGGGACATTTGAACTATGGCTACACCTTC. This codes for CSVESGHLNYGYTF. The variable domain in full, completed from reference TRBV29-1 and TRBJ1-2, reads SAVISQKPSRDICQRGTSLTIQCQVDSQVTMMFWYRQQPGQSLTLIATANQGSEATYESGFVIDKFPISRPNLTFSTLTVSNMSPEDSSIYLCSVESGHLNYGYTFGSGTRLTVV.

The V call is TRBV3-1 (or the pseudogene TRBV3-2), the J call TRBJ2-5; the D gene is possibly TRBD2 (5 bases). The CDR3 has 16 amino acids. V was shortened by 2 bases and J by 2 bases, with 15 bases between the two germline ends. CDR1 is LGHDT, CDR2 YNNKEL, per germline (reference sequence). For the CDR3, the DNA is TGTGCCAGCAGCCAATATGGGAGAGGGCAGCAAGAGACCCAGTACTTC. Its translation: CASSQYGRGQQETQYF.

The chain is built from TRBV6-2 or TRBV6-3 and TRBJ2-7, with 9 bases aligning to TRBD1. This CDR3 has 14 amino acids. Unmatched junction bases numbered 8, after V lost 5 bases and J lost 6 bases. Germline CDR1 MNHEY, CDR2 SVGEGT. The CDR3 loop reads CASSRDRVKAEQYF. In nucleotides, the CDR3 is TGTGCCAGCAGTCGGGACAGGGTGAAGGCCGAGCAGTACTTC.

The V and J genes are TRBV29-1 and TRBJ1-4, with 8 bases lining up with TRBD1. This CDR3 comprises 12 residues. The V gene end was trimmed by 6 bases and the J gene end by 8 bases; junction bases not matched to a gene: 5. The germline V gene encodes CDR1 SQVTM and CDR2 ANQGSEA. The CDR3 DNA follows: TGCAGCGTCAACAGGGGGGACGAAAAACTGTTTTTT. Its protein is CSVNRGDEKLFF.

The V call is TRBV5-1, the J call TRBJ2-2; D gene ambiguous. This CDR3 is built from 11 residues. Germline loops: CDR1 SGHRS, CDR2 YFSETQ. V lost 4 bases and J 8 bases, leaving 6 bases between the germline ends. CDR3 bases: TGCGCCAGCAGCACAGAAGGGGAGCTGTTTTTT. Residues: CASSTEGELFF.

The chain carries TRBV19 and TRBJ1-4, with TRBD1 matching 7 bases. Trimming at V came to 5 bases and at J to 10 bases, leaving 7 bases not matched to a gene. Germline V CDR1 and CDR2: LNHDA, SQIVND (reference sequence). CDR3 length: 13 amino acids. CDR3 region: CASSLEQGTKLFF. The CDR3 DNA reads as TGTGCCAGTAGTCTCGAACAGGGGACAAAACTGTTTTTT.

The rearrangement links TRBV4-3 to TRBJ1-4; D might be TRBD1 (5 bases). Germline V gene data show CDR1 as LGHNA and CDR2 as YSLEER. V lost 0 bases and J lost 8, with 16 bases in between. The CDR3 extends over 16 amino acids. Here the CDR3 reads CASSQDGRGDREKLFF. The CDR3 DNA sequence: TGCGCCAGCAGCCAAGATGGTCGGGGGGACCGGGAAAAACTGTTTTTT.

The rearrangement uses TRBV7-9 and TRBJ1-1; 7 nucleotides match TRBD1. The germline gives CDR1 SEHNR, CDR2 FQNEAQ (reference sequence). J was trimmed by 10 bases and V by 1 base; bases with no gene match: 15. CDR3 length equals 16 residues. The CDR3 loop reads CASSLVSTGPSDGAFF. CDR3 coding DNA: TGTGCCAGCAGCTTAGTATCGACAGGGCCCTCGGACGGAGCTTTCTTT.

The V call is TRBV6-5, the J call TRBJ2-1; TRBD1 matches at 9 bases. The CDR3 totals 16 residues. V lost 1 base, J lost 7 bases, and 8 bases stayed unmatched. The V gene's germline CDR1 is MNHEY and CDR2 SVGAGI. CDR3 sequence: CASSYWGQGGTNEQFF. The CDR3 DNA reads TGTGCCAGCAGTTACTGGGGACAGGGAGGAACAAATGAGCAGTTCTTC.

This sequence joins TRBV29-1 and TRBJ1-1; D call uncertain. This CDR3 comprises 10 residues. Looked up from germline, CDR1 is SQVTM and CDR2 is ANQGSEA. The germline V and J ends were trimmed by 4 bases and 7 bases, with 7 bases remaining between them. Here the CDR3 DNA reads TGCAGCGTTGCGTTTAGTGAAGCTTTCTTT. Amino acid sequence: CSVAFSEAFF.

In its sample, this clone was seen a few times. This rearrangement joins TRBV25-1 to TRBJ2-3; a possible D gene is TRBD2 (6 bases). V was pared by 3 bases and J by 0 bases, with 7 bases between. The CDR3 covers 14 residues. CDR1 is MGHDK and CDR2 is SYGVNS in the germline V gene. This CDR3 is CASSDAGSTDTQYF. For the CDR3, the DNA is TGTGCCAGCAGTGATGCGGGGAGCACAGATACGCAGTATTTT.

This chain joins TRBV2 and TRBJ2-1, with D possibly matching TRBD1 (6 bases). The V gene lost 4 bases and the J gene lost 15 bases, with 16 bases spanning the gap. Germline V gene data show CDR1 as SNHLY and CDR2 as FYNNEI. This CDR3 has 12 residues. CDR3: CASSGHATGSFF. The CDR3 DNA reads as TGTGCCAGCAGTGGGCACGCGACAGGATCGTTCTTC.

The rearrangement uses TRBV20-1 and TRBJ1-5; D is uncertain. The CDR3 length is 14 residues. Trimming pared 3 bases from V and 4 bases from J, leaving 13 bases between. Germline assignment: CDR1 DFQATT and CDR2 SNEGSKA (reference sequence). The CDR3 loop reads CSASGHSPNQPQHF. CDR3 nucleotides: TGCAGTGCTAGTGGCCACTCCCCTAATCAGCCCCAGCATTTT.

The genes are TRBV13 and TRBJ2-5, with D perhaps matching TRBD2 (6 bases). CDR1 and CDR2 from the germline V gene are PRHDT and FYEKMQ (reference sequence). Between the trimmed V and J ends, which lost 2 bases and 4 bases, there was a span of 17 bases. The CDR3 is 16 residues long. The CDR3 region has the DNA TGTGCCAGCAGCTTACGTGCAGGGAGGATGGGAGAGACCCAGTACTTC. It specifies CASSLRAGRMGETQYF.

This sequence joins TRBV18 and TRBJ1-1; no definite D call. Germline lookup yields CDR1 KGHSH and CDR2 LQKENI. The CDR3 has 14 amino acids. Between the trimmed V and J ends, which lost 2 bases and 8 bases, there was a span of 15 bases. CDR3 nucleotides: TGTGCCAGCTCACCAAGAAAGCAGGCTGAAGAAGCTTTCTTT. Its translation: CASSPRKQAEEAFF.

The CDR3 DNA is TGTGCCAGCAGTGGGAGTAGACGCTATGGCTACACCTTC. This sequence encodes CASSGSRRYGYTF. The V call is TRBV28, the J call TRBJ1-2; no reliable D call. Per germline, CDR1 MDHEN and CDR2 SYDVKM. The V end was cut by 5 bases, the J end by 4 bases, with 11 bases between. The CDR3 extends over 13 amino acids.

The chain uses TRBV5-4 and TRBJ2-5; 7 bases are a match to TRBD2. The CDR3 extends over 15 amino acids. Trimming cost V 4 bases and J 2 bases; bases outside gene matches: 8. Germline V gene data show CDR1 as SGHNT and CDR2 as YYREEE (reference sequence). Here the CDR3 reads CASSRGGLQQETQYF. Written as DNA, the CDR3 is TGTGCCAGCAGCCGCGGGGGACTTCAGCAAGAGACCCAGTACTTC.

This clone was recorded only once. The chain carries TRBV2 and TRBJ1-5; D unresolved. There are 14 residues in the CDR3. Germline V gene lookup returns CDR1 SNHLY and CDR2 FYNNEI. V was cut by 3 bases and J by 6 bases, with 12 bases left in between. This CDR3 reads CASSESLVGQPQHF. The CDR3 nucleotides are TGTGCCAGCAGTGAGTCCCTAGTAGGTCAGCCCCAGCATTTT.

The chain carries TRBV7-9 and TRBJ1-2; no clear D gene. The CDR3 loop spans 12 amino acids. Germline V gene sequence: CDR1 SEHNR, CDR2 FQNEAQ (reference sequence). Trimming left V 2 bases short and J 7 bases short, with 8 bases between. DNA for the CDR3: TGTGCCAGCAGCTTAAATCTCGGTGGCTACACCTTC. This codes for CASSLNLGGYTF.

This clone was seen just once. The V and J genes are TRBV19 and TRBJ1-5, with 11 bases matching TRBD1. From germline, CDR1 is LNHDA and CDR2 SQIVND (reference sequence). CDR3 length equals 16 residues. V lost 1 base and J lost 5; bases outside the gene matches: 4. The CDR3 DNA sequence: TGTGCCAGTAGTATAGGGGACAGGGGGGGGGATCAGCCCCAGCATTTT. Amino acid sequence: CASSIGDRGGDQPQHF.

The chain carries TRBV29-1 and TRBJ2-2; 10 nucleotides line up with TRBD1. Germline lookup yields CDR1 SQVTM and CDR2 ANQGSEA. The CDR3 totals 14 residues. The J segment lost 1 base and the V segment lost 4 bases, leaving 0 bases of the junction unmatched. CDR3 bases: TGCAGCGTTGGGACAGGGGGGAACACCGGGGAGCTGTTTTTT. This translates into CSVGTGGNTGELFF.

This chain connects TRBV24-1 to TRBJ2-2, with TRBD1 matching over 7 bases. The V and J ends lost 1 base and 8 bases, in that order; junction bases with no gene match: 9. This CDR3 comprises 16 residues. CDR1 is KGHDR, CDR2 SFDVKD, per germline. CDR3 sequence: CATSDLRGGASGELFF. Written as DNA, the CDR3 is TGTGCCACCAGTGATTTAAGAGGGGGCGCTTCTGGGGAGCTGTTTTTT.

The chain couples TRBV27 to TRBJ1-2; D remains ambiguous. Germline V gives CDR1 MNHEY, CDR2 SMNVEV (reference sequence). V lost 5 bases, J lost 8 bases, and 18 bases lay in between. The CDR3 consists of 14 residues. CDR3 nucleotide sequence: TGTGCCAGCAGTCCAAGCGCCCCGAGGTACGGCTACACCTTC. Translated, it gives CASSPSAPRYGYTF.

This clone was observed a handful of times. The chain links TRBV9 to TRBJ2-2; TRBD2 is a possible D gene (5 bases). The V and J ends lost 2 bases and 8 bases respectively, with 16 bases between them. Germline V lookup: CDR1 SGDLS, CDR2 YYNGEE. The CDR3 covers 15 residues. As DNA, the CDR3 is TGTGCCAGCAGCGTTCAGAGGGTTGGAAGGGGGGAGCTGTTTTTT. Protein product: CASSVQRVGRGELFF.

The rearrangement uses TRBV15 and TRBJ1-2; D is perhaps TRBD1 (5 bases). This CDR3 spans 15 amino acids. The V end was cut by 0 bases, the J end by 0 bases, with 8 bases between. Germline CDR1 LNHNV, CDR2 YYDKDF (reference sequence). This CDR3 is CATSRDRVANYGYTF. CDR3 DNA sequence: TGTGCCACCAGCAGAGACAGGGTAGCTAACTATGGCTACACCTTC.